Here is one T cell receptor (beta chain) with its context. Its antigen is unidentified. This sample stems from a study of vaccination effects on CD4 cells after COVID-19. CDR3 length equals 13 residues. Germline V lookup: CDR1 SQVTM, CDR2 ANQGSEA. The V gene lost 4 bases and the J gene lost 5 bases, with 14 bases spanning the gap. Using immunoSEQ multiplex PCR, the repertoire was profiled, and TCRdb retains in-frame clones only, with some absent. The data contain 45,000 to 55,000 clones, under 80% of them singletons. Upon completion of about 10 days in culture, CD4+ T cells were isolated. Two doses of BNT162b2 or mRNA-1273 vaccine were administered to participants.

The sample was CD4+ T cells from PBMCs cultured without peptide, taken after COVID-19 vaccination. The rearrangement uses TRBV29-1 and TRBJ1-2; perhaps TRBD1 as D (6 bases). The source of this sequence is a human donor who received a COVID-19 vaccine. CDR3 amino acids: CSVGQGRGYGYTF. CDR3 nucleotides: TGCAGCGTTGGTCAGGGGCGCGGGTATGGCTACACCTTC.